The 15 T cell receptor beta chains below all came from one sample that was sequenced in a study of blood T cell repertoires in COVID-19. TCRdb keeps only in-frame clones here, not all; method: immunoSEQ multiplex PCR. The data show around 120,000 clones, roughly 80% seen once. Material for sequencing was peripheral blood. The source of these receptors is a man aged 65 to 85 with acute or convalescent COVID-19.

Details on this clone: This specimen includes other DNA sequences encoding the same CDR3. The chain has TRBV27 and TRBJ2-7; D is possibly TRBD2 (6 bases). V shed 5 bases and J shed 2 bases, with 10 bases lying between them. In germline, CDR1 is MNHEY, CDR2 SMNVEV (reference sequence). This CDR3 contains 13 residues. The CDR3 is CASSPRGPYEQYF. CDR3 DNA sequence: TGTGCCAGCAGTCCGCGGGGCCCCTACGAGCAGTACTTC.

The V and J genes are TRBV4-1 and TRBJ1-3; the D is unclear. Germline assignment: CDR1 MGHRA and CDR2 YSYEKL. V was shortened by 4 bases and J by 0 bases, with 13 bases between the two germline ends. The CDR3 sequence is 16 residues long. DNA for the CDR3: TGCGCCAGCAGCCTGGCTGGGAGAGACTCTGGAAACACCATATATTTT. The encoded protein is CASSLAGRDSGNTIYF.

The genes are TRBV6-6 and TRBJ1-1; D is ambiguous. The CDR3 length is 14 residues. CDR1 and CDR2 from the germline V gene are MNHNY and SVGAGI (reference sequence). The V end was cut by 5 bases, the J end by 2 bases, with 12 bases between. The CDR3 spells CASSPSGGNTEAFF. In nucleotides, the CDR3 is TGTGCCAGCAGTCCCTCGGGAGGCAACACTGAAGCTTTCTTT.

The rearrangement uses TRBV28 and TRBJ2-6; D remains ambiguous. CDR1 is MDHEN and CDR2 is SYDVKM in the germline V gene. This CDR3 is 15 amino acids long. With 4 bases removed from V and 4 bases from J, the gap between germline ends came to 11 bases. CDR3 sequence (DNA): TGTGCCAGCAGTTACACGACTGCGGGGGCCAACGTCCTGACTTTC. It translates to CASSYTTAGANVLTF.

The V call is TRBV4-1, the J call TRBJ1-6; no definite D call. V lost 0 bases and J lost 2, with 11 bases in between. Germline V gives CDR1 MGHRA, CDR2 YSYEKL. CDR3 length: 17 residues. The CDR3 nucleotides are TGCGCCAGCAGCCAAGAAATCGGCAGGACCTATAATTCACCCCTCCACTTT. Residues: CASSQEIGRTYNSPLHF.

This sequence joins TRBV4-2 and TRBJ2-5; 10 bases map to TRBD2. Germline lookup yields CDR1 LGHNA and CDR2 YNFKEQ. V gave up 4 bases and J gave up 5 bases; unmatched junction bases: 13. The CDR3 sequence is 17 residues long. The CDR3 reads CASSLLTAGGPRETQYF. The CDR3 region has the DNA TGTGCCAGCAGCCTGCTGACAGCGGGGGGGCCTCGGGAGACCCAGTACTTC.

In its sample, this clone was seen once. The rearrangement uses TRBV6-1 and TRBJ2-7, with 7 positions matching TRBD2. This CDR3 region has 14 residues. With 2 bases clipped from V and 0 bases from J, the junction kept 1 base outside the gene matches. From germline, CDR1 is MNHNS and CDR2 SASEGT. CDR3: CASSERDYSYEQYF. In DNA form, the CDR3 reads TGTGCCAGCAGTGAACGGGACTACTCCTACGAGCAGTACTTC.

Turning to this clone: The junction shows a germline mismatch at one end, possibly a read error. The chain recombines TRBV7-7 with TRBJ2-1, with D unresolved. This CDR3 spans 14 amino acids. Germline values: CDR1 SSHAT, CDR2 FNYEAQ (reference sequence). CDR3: CASSFSTAYNEQFF. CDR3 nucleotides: TGTGCTAGCAGCTTCTCCACAGCTTACAATGAGCAGTTCTTC.

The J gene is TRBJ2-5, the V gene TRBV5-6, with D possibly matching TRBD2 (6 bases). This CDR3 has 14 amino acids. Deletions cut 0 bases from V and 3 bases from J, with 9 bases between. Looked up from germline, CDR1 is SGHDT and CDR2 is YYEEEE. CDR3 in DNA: TGTGCCAGCAGCTTGGGGCTAGCGAAAGAGACCCAGTACTTC. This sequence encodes CASSLGLAKETQYF.

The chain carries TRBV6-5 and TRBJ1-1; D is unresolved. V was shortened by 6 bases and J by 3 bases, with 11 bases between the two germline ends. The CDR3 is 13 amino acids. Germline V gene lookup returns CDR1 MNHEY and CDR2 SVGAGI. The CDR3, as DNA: TGTGCCAGCAGCTTTGGCCGGGACACTGAAGCTTTCTTT. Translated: CASSFGRDTEAFF.

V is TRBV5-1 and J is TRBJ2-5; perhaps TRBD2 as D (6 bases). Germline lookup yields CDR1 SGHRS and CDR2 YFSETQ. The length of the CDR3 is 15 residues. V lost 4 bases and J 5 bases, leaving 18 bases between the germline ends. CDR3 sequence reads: CASSLGGDPGETQYF. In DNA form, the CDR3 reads TGCGCCAGCAGCCTTGGCGGGGACCCGGGGGAGACCCAGTACTTC.

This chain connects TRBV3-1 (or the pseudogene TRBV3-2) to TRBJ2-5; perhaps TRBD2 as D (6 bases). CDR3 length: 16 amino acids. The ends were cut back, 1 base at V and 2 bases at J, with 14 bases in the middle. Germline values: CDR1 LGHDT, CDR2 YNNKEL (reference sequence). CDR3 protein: CASSQGLGQIQETQYF. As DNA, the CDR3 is TGTGCCAGCAGCCAAGGACTAGGGCAGATACAAGAGACCCAGTACTTC.

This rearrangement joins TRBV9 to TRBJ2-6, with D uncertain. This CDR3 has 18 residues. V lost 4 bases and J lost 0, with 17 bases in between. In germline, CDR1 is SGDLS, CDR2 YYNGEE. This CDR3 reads CASSPGQALSSGANVLTF. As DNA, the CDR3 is TGTGCCAGCAGCCCTGGGCAGGCGCTAAGCTCTGGGGCCAACGTCCTGACTTTC.

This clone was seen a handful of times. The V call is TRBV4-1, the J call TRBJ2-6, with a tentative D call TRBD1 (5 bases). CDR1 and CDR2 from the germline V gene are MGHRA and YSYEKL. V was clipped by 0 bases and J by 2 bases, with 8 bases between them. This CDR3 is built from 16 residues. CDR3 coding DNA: TGCGCCAGCAGCCAAGAAATGACAGCTGGGGCCAACGTCCTGACTTTC. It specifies CASSQEMTAGANVLTF.

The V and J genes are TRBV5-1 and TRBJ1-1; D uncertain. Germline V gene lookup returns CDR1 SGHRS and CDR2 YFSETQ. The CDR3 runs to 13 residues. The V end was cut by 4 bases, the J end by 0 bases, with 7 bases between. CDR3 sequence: CASSMAMNTEAFF. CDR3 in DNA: TGCGCCAGCAGCATGGCCATGAACACTGAAGCTTTCTTT. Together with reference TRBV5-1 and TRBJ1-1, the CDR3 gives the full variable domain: KAGVTQTPRYLIKTRGQQVTLSCSPISGHRSVSWYQQTPGQGLQFLFEYFSETQRNKGNFPGRFSGRQFSNSRSEMNVSTLELGDSALYLCASSMAMNTEAFFGQGTRLTVV.